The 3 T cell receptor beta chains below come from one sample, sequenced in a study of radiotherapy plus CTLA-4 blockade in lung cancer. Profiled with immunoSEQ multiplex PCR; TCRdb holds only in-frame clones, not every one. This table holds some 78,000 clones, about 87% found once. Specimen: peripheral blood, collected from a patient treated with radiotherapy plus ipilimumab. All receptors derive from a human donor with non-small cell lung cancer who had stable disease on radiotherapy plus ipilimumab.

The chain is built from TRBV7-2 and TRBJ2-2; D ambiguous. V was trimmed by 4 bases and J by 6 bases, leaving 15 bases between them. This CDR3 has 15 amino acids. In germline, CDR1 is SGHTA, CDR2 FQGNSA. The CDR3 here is CASSSPWNLAGELFF. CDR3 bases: TGTGCCAGCAGCTCACCTTGGAATTTAGCCGGGGAGCTGTTTTTT.

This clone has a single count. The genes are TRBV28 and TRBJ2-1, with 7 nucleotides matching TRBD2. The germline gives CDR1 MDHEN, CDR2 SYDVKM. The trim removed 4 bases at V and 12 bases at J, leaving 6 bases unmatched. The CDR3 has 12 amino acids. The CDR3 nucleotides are TGTGCCAGCAGTTCGGGGACTATCGGGCAGTTCTTC. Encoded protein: CASSSGTIGQFF.

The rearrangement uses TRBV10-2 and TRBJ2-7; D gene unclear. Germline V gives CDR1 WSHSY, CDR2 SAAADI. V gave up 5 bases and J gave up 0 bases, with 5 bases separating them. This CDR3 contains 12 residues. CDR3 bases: TGCGCCAGCAGTCAGAACTCCTACGAGCAGTACTTC. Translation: CASSQNSYEQYF.